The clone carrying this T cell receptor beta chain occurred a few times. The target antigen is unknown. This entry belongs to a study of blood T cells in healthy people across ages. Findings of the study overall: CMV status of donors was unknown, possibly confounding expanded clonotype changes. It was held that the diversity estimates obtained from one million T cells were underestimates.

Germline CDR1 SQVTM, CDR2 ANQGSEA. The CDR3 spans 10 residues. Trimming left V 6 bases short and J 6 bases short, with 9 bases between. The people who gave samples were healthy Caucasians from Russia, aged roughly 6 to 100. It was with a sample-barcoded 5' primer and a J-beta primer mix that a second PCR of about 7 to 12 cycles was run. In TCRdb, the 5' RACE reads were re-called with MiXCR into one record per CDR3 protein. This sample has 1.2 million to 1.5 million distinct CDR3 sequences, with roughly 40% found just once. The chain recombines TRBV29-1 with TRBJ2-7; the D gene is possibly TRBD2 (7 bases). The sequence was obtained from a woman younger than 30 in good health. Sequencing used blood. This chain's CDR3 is CSVRGGEQYF. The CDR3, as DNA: TGCAGCGTAAGGGGGGGCGAGCAGTACTTC.